Presented here are 18 T cell receptor beta chains from one specimen sequenced in a study of cytomegalovirus exposure and HLA in healthy donors. Primers included in the PCR were 60 Vbeta and 13 Jbeta primers. Assay: immunoSEQ multiplex PCR; the TCRdb copy retains only in-frame clones and omits some. The sample contains around 120,000 clones, about 66% of which appear only once. What was sequenced was PBMCs. The source of these receptors is a man aged 30 to 39 in good health and CMV-seropositive.

V gene TRBV9 combines with J gene TRBJ1-2; D gene unclear. Trimming removed 4 bases from V and 4 bases from J, with 11 bases in between. The CDR3 has 13 residues. Germline assignment: CDR1 SGDLS and CDR2 YYNGEE. CDR3 DNA sequence: TGTGCCAGCAGCCCCGAGTTGAGCTATGGCTACACCTTC. Encoded protein: CASSPELSYGYTF. The full variable domain, completed using reference TRBV9 and TRBJ1-2, is DSGVTQTPKHLITATGQRVTLRCSPRSGDLSVYWYQQSLDQGLQFLIQYYNGEERAKGNILERFSAQQFPDLHSELNLSSLELGDSALYFCASSPELSYGYTFGSGTRLTVV.

The V gene is TRBV7-2, the J gene TRBJ2-2, with a tentative D call TRBD2 (5 bases). This CDR3 is built from 14 residues. Trimming removed 5 bases at V and 6 bases at J, with 13 bases between. CDR1 is SGHTA, CDR2 FQGNSA, per germline. Here the CDR3 DNA reads TGTGCCAGCAGCGGCCGGGCGGGCGCCGGGGAGCTGTTTTTT. Its protein is CASSGRAGAGELFF. Supplemented by reference TRBV7-2 and TRBJ2-2, the full variable domain reads GAGVSQSPSNKVTEKGKDVELRCDPISGHTALYWYRQSLGQGLEFLIYFQGNSAPDKSGLPSDRFSAERTGGSVSTLTIQRTQQEDSAVYLCASSGRAGAGELFFGEGSRLTVL.

The chain is built from TRBV2 and TRBJ2-7, with 9 positions matching TRBD2. Germline CDR1 SNHLY, CDR2 FYNNEI. This CDR3 is 15 amino acids long. J lost 4 bases, V lost 1 base, and 5 bases had no gene match. The CDR3 nucleotides read TGTGCCAGCAGTGAAGTGGCGGGAGGGAAATACGAGCAGTACTTC. Encoded protein: CASSEVAGGKYEQYF.

This sequence joins TRBV20-1 and TRBJ1-2; a weak D match, TRBD1 (5 bases). Germline CDR1 reads DFQATT; CDR2 reads SNEGSKA (reference sequence). The CDR3 is 11 residues long. This CDR3 is CKAGWDYGYTF. The CDR3 coding sequence is TGCAAGGCAGGGTGGGACTATGGCTACACCTTC.

This clone was detected only a few times. The chain employs TRBV5-1 and TRBJ1-2, with TRBD1 matching 7 bases. This CDR3 contains 15 residues. Trimming cost V 3 bases and J 2 bases; bases outside gene matches: 7. Germline CDR1 reads SGHRS; CDR2 reads YFSETQ. Here the CDR3 reads CASSSPSRGNYGYTF. The CDR3 DNA sequence: TGCGCCAGCAGCTCCCCGAGCAGGGGGAACTATGGCTACACCTTC.

The chain recombines TRBV6-6 with TRBJ2-3; 7 bases align to TRBD2. Germline values: CDR1 MNHNY, CDR2 SVGAGI (reference sequence). J was trimmed by 0 bases and V by 6 bases; bases with no gene match: 3. The CDR3 covers 14 residues. The CDR3 spells CASRGGWSTDTQYF. The CDR3 region has the DNA TGTGCCAGCAGGGGGGGGTGGAGCACAGATACGCAGTATTTT.

The chain combines TRBV5-1 with TRBJ1-3; 9 bases are a match to TRBD1. After removal of 7 bases from V and 2 bases from J, the junction contained 7 bases not matched to a gene. Per the germline V gene, CDR1 is SGHRS and CDR2 is YFSETQ. The CDR3 totals 15 residues. The CDR3 here is CASQSGTGPGNTIYF. The CDR3 region has the DNA TGCGCCAGCCAGTCGGGGACAGGGCCTGGAAACACCATATATTTT.

Details on this clone: The junction and the germline gene differ at one end; a read error may be behind it. The rearrangement uses TRBV7-7 and TRBJ2-1; the match to TRBD1 covers 8 bases. Germline V gene data show CDR1 as SSHAT and CDR2 as FNYEAQ (reference sequence). This CDR3 comprises 15 residues. This chain's CDR3 is CASSLVVAGGTEQFF. In DNA form, the CDR3 reads TGTGCTAGCAGCTTAGTGGTTGCAGGGGGCACTGAGCAGTTCTTC. Using reference TRBV7-7 and TRBJ2-1 for the parts outside the CDR3, the full variable domain is GAGVSQSPRYKVTKRGQDVTLRCDPISSHATLYWYQQALGQGPEFLTYFNYEAQPDKSGLPSDRFSAERPEGSISTLTIQRTEQRDSAMYRCASSLVVAGGTEQFFGPGTRLTVL.

The chain joins TRBV7-2 to TRBJ1-1; 8 positions agree with TRBD1. V trimming: 5 bases; J trimming: 1 base; junction bases outside the gene matches: 3. There are 14 residues in the CDR3. Germline loops: CDR1 SGHTA, CDR2 FQGNSA. The CDR3 DNA sequence: TGTGCCAGCAGCCGGCAGGGGGCGAACACTGAAGCTTTCTTT. Amino acids: CASSRQGANTEAFF.

V and J are TRBV10-3 and TRBJ2-7, with TRBD1 matching over 7 bases. The V segment lost 6 bases and the J segment 4 bases; nucleotides outside the gene matches: 3. The germline gives CDR1 ENHRY, CDR2 SYGVKD. The CDR3 spans 12 residues. The CDR3 bases are TGTGCCATCAGAGTGACAGGGTACGAGCAGTACTTC. Protein product: CAIRVTGYEQYF.

A few counts support this clone. The chain links TRBV19 to TRBJ1-5; 8 bases align to TRBD1. V shed 5 bases and J 7 bases; nucleotides not matched to a gene: 4. The CDR3 runs 13 residues. Per germline, CDR1 LNHDA and CDR2 SQIVND (reference sequence). Here the CDR3 DNA reads TGTGCCAGTAGTTACAGGGGGGGACAGCCCCAGCATTTT. Its translation: CASSYRGGQPQHF.

The CDR3: CASRQTRTSGRFIEQFF. CDR3 in DNA: TGTGCCAGCAGACAAACTAGGACTAGCGGGAGATTTATTGAGCAGTTCTTC. The V and J genes are TRBV7-3 and TRBJ2-1, with 13 positions matching TRBD2. This CDR3 has 17 amino acids. Trimming cost V 6 bases and J 9 bases; bases outside gene matches: 14. In germline, CDR1 is SGHTA, CDR2 FQGTGA.

The genes are TRBV28 and TRBJ1-2; D unresolved. Between the trimmed V and J ends, which lost 6 bases and 2 bases, there was a span of 10 bases. CDR3 length: 13 residues. Germline V lookup: CDR1 MDHEN, CDR2 SYDVKM. The DNA for the CDR3 is TGTGCCAGCAGGTATGACAAAAACTATGGCTACACCTTC. Translation gives CASRYDKNYGYTF.

The chain recombines TRBV2 with TRBJ2-5; no clear D gene. The V end lost 4 bases, the J end lost 2 bases, and 11 bases lay between the germline ends. The CDR3 has 14 residues. The germline V gene has CDR1 SNHLY and CDR2 FYNNEI. The CDR3 spells CASSVRLYQETQYF. Here the CDR3 DNA reads TGTGCCAGCAGTGTCCGACTGTATCAAGAGACCCAGTACTTC.

The chain carries TRBV27 and TRBJ2-5; 11 positions match TRBD2. The CDR3 totals 16 residues. The V gene's germline CDR1 is MNHEY and CDR2 SMNVEV (reference sequence). V trimming: 5 bases; J trimming: 5 bases; junction bases outside the gene matches: 10. This CDR3 is CASSADYSGRDETQYF. DNA of the CDR3: TGTGCCAGCAGTGCAGATTATAGCGGGAGGGATGAGACCCAGTACTTC.

CDR3 amino acids: CASSFPKRTGLETQYF. The CDR3, as DNA: TGTGCCAGCAGCTTCCCGAAAAGGACAGGGCTGGAGACCCAGTACTTC. The J gene is TRBJ2-7, the V gene TRBV7-8; 8 nucleotides line up with TRBD1. The J call is doubtful: the DNA matches TRBJ2-5 better. The V gene's germline CDR1 is SGHVS and CDR2 FQNEAQ. This CDR3 contains 16 residues.

The chain recombines TRBV18 with TRBJ2-5; TRBD2 is a possible D gene (5 bases). The CDR3 covers 13 residues. Germline CDR1 is KGHSH and CDR2 is LQKENI. The V end lost 2 bases, the J end lost 9 bases, and 13 bases lay between the germline ends. This CDR3 reads CASSPEDPGAQYF. CDR3 sequence (DNA): TGTGCCAGCTCACCAGAAGACCCCGGGGCCCAGTACTTC.

V is TRBV5-6 and J is TRBJ2-1, with TRBD2 matching over 10 bases. Unmatched junction bases numbered 6, after V lost 2 bases and J lost 7 bases. Germline CDR1 reads SGHDT; CDR2 reads YYEEEE. The CDR3 loop spans 15 amino acids. The CDR3, as DNA: TGTGCCAGCAGCTTTGGACTAGCGGTTTATAATGAGCAGTTCTTC. Its protein product is CASSFGLAVYNEQFF.